The entry below describes one T cell receptor beta chain. This sample is drawn from a study of cytomegalovirus exposure and HLA in healthy donors. The junction had 11 bases not matched to a gene; V was cut back by 7 bases and J by 8 bases. The CDR3 runs 13 residues. CDR1 is SGDLS and CDR2 is YYNGEE in the germline V gene. Clones were read by immunoSEQ multiplex PCR, and TCRdb kept only the in-frame ones, dropping some. The sample records 140,000 to 150,000 clones, about 94% being singletons. The V and J genes are TRBV9 and TRBJ1-2; 7 bases line up with TRBD1. The sequenced material came from PBMCs. The clonotype originates from a man younger than 35 in good health and CMV-seropositive. CDR3 loop: CASSGQAAGGYTF. The CDR3 DNA reads as TGTGCCAGCTCCGGACAGGCGGCGGGAGGCTACACCTTC.